This T cell receptor (beta chain) was retrieved from a study of cytomegalovirus exposure and HLA in healthy donors. Study results and limitations: Presence/absence analysis assumed near-uniform sequencing depth across donors. When the data were analyzed later, several of the most significant clusters appeared to be linked to common viral pathogens.

Primers for the PCR totalled 60 Vbeta and 13 Jbeta. Authors' processing steps: Tens of millions of unique TCR beta chains, roughly 10 million shared, were counted in a later analysis. Assay used: immunoSEQ multiplex PCR; TCRdb lists only in-frame clones, some missing. V and J calls and clone size follow that table, whereas D and trimming were derived from the DNA. The table for this sample gives 200,000 or so clones. About this clone itself: Its antigen is still unknown.

This sequence was found in a boy younger than 18 in good health and CMV-seronegative. Sequenced material: PBMCs.

This CDR3 reads CASSQLKRTSGLSEQFF. In DNA form, the CDR3 reads TGTGCCAGCAGCCAACTAAAAAGGACTAGCGGCCTTTCCGAGCAGTTCTTC. The rearrangement joins TRBV14 to TRBJ2-1, with TRBD2 identical over 10 bases. The ends lost 2 bases at V and 10 bases at J; junction bases unmatched: 14. Germline lookup yields CDR1 SGHDN and CDR2 FVKESK. This CDR3 is built from 17 residues. Full variable domain (outside the CDR3, taken from reference TRBV14 and TRBJ2-1): EAGVTQFPSHSVIEKGQTVTLRCDPISGHDNLYWYRRVMGKEIKFLLHFVKESKQDESGMPNNRFLAERTGGTYSTLKVQPAELEDSGVYFCASSQLKRTSGLSEQFFGPGTRLTVL.